Each of the 23 T cell receptor beta chains below was sequenced from the same sample in a study of blood T cells in healthy people across ages. Then a second PCR, running roughly 7 to 11 cycles, was carried out with a sample-barcoded 5' primer and a J-beta primer mix. TCRdb re-called the 5' RACE reads through MiXCR, storing one row per CDR3 protein. This sample has roughly 800,000 distinct CDR3 sequences, with about 25% found just once. The data were also submitted as part of a second study, on T cells of mothers and their children.

The sequencing input was blood. The receptor source for this set is a boy between 10 and 17 years old in good health.

This clonotype was detected only a few times. This chain uses TRBV12-3 or TRBV12-4 with TRBJ2-5; unclear D gene. V was shortened by 7 bases and J by 4 bases, with 10 bases between the two germline ends. CDR3 length: 12 residues. CDR3 loop: CASTHSPETQYF. CDR3 in DNA: TGTGCCAGCACCCACTCCCCAGAGACCCAGTACTTC.

This clonotype has just a few counts. The V call is TRBV28, the J call TRBJ2-5; tentatively, D is TRBD2 (6 bases). CDR1 is MDHEN and CDR2 is SYDVKM in the germline V gene. V dropped 4 bases and J dropped 2 bases, with 11 bases sitting between them. The CDR3 has 14 amino acids. CDR3 coding DNA: TGTGCCAGCAGTTACCTAGCGACACAAGAGACCCAGTACTTC. This encodes CASSYLATQETQYF.

The chain carries TRBV4-1 and TRBJ2-3; 7 bases agree with TRBD2. The ends lost 1 base at V and 4 bases at J; junction bases unmatched: 8. Germline V gives CDR1 MGHRA, CDR2 YSYEKL. CDR3 length equals 16 residues. CDR3 region: CASSQVGAGAPDTQYF. CDR3 nucleotide sequence: TGCGCCAGCAGCCAAGTTGGGGCGGGAGCCCCAGATACGCAGTATTTT.

The chain joins TRBV7-2 to TRBJ2-1; possible D gene TRBD2, 5 bases. The DNA end is more similar to TRBJ2-7, so the J call may be wrong. The germline V gene has CDR1 SGHTA and CDR2 FQGNSA. This CDR3 contains 15 residues. The CDR3: CASSYMTGSSYEQYV. The CDR3 nucleotides read TGTGCCAGCAGCTATATGACGGGGTCATCCTACGAGCAGTACGTC.

In nucleotides, the CDR3 is TGTGCCAGCAGTTTGAGGGACCAAATCTTCAATGAGCAGTTCTTC. As protein: CASSLRDQIFNEQFF. The chain uses TRBV28 and TRBJ2-1, with D perhaps given as TRBD1 or TRBD2 (5 bases each). Trimming pared 3 bases from V and 6 bases from J, leaving 15 bases between. There are 15 residues in the CDR3. Per germline, CDR1 MDHEN and CDR2 SYDVKM.

J is TRBJ2-7 and V is TRBV12-3 or TRBV12-4; D ambiguous. The CDR3 runs to 12 residues. The ends were cut back, 8 bases at V and 7 bases at J, with 15 bases in the middle. This CDR3 is CASGNGSGEQYF. CDR3 nucleotide sequence: TGTGCCAGCGGGAATGGTAGTGGGGAGCAGTACTTC.

The sample holds many counts of this clonotype. The J gene is TRBJ1-3, the V gene TRBV7-6; D not resolved. Between the trimmed V and J ends, which lost 2 bases and 1 base, there was a span of 6 bases. The CDR3 length is 14 residues. Germline V gene lookup returns CDR1 SGHVS and CDR2 FNYEAQ. The CDR3 nucleotides read TGTGCCAGCAGCTTAAAGGGTTCTGGAAACACCATATATTTT. This encodes CASSLKGSGNTIYF.

The gene calls are TRBV7-9 and TRBJ2-1; possible D gene TRBD2, 6 bases. The V end was cut by 5 bases, the J end by 0 bases, with 17 bases between. The CDR3 sequence is 17 residues long. Germline CDR1 reads SEHNR; CDR2 reads FQNEAQ (reference sequence). The CDR3 spells CASSPGPPSVSYNEQFF. The DNA for the CDR3 is TGTGCCAGCAGCCCAGGCCCACCTAGCGTCTCCTACAATGAGCAGTTCTTC.

This clonotype showed up just a few times. The CDR3: CSRDGPNYGYTF. CDR3 DNA: TGCAGCCGGGACGGACCTAACTATGGCTACACCTTC. This chain uses TRBV29-1 with TRBJ1-2, with D possibly being TRBD1 (5 bases). CDR3 length: 12 amino acids. Germline-derived CDR1 and CDR2 are SQVTM and ANQGSEA. Trimming removed 8 bases at V and 0 bases at J, with 10 bases between.

Concerning this clonotype itself: The junction and the germline gene differ at one end; a read error may be behind it. The chain is built from TRBV3-1 and TRBJ1-4; the D is unclear. The germline V gene has CDR1 LGHDT and CDR2 YNNKEL (reference sequence). The CDR3 contains 17 residues. In nucleotides, the CDR3 is TGTGCCAGCGGCCAAGATAGGCGTCAACGTCTAAATGGAAAACTGTTTTTT. It encodes CASGQDRRQRLNGKLFF.

This clonotype was counted a few times. The chain is built from TRBV20-1 and TRBJ2-5, with 8 bases fitting TRBD1. V trimming: 5 bases; J trimming: 4 bases; junction bases outside the gene matches: 12. CDR3 length: 15 residues. Germline lookup yields CDR1 DFQATT and CDR2 SNEGSKA (reference sequence). The CDR3 protein is CSAPNRQGAGETQYF. CDR3 DNA: TGCAGTGCTCCGAACCGTCAGGGGGCTGGAGAGACCCAGTACTTC.

The V and J genes are TRBV20-1 and TRBJ2-7; a weak D match, TRBD2 (5 bases). Germline V gene sequence: CDR1 DFQATT, CDR2 SNEGSKA (reference sequence). This CDR3 region has 13 residues. V lost 5 bases to trimming and J lost 2 bases, with 13 bases between them. The DNA of the CDR3 is TGCAGTGCTGGGGAGACTGCAACCTACGAGCAGTACTTC. This translates into CSAGETATYEQYF.

This clonotype was seen just once. The chain recombines TRBV6-6 with TRBJ2-4; TRBD2 agrees at 8 bases. V lost 5 bases to trimming and J lost 5 bases; unmatched junction nucleotides: 8. The CDR3 length is 15 residues. Germline-derived CDR1 and CDR2 are MNHNY and SVGAGI (reference sequence). CDR3 coding DNA: TGTGCCAGCAGTCTCTCGGGAGGGACCGAAAACATTCAGTACTTC. Translated: CASSLSGGTENIQYF.

The rearrangement joins TRBV5-1 to TRBJ2-1, with D possibly TRBD2 on 6 matching bases. Per germline, CDR1 SGHRS and CDR2 YFSETQ. Between the trimmed V and J ends, which lost 1 base and 5 bases, there was a span of 16 bases. This CDR3 is 16 amino acids long. The CDR3 sequence: CASSLSALRGNNEQFF. CDR3 DNA: TGCGCCAGCAGCTTGTCGGCCCTGCGGGGTAACAATGAGCAGTTCTTC. Using reference TRBV5-1 and TRBJ2-1 for the parts outside the CDR3, the full variable domain is KAGVTQTPRYLIKTRGQQVTLSCSPISGHRSVSWYQQTPGQGLQFLFEYFSETQRNKGNFPGRFSGRQFSNSRSEMNVSTLELGDSALYLCASSLSALRGNNEQFFGPGTRLTVL.

A remark on this clonotype: Relative to the germline gene, one junction end is altered; a read error may explain this. The chain has TRBV7-9 and TRBJ2-1; 9 bases align to TRBD2. The CDR3 covers 16 residues. Germline V gene sequence: CDR1 SEHNR, CDR2 FQNEAQ (reference sequence). The CDR3 protein is CANSLLGREGDNEQFF. The CDR3 DNA reads TGTGCCAACAGCTTACTTGGGCGGGAGGGTGACAATGAGCAGTTCTTC. The full variable domain, with the rest looked up from reference TRBV7-9 and TRBJ2-1, is DTGVSQNPRHKITKRGQNVTFRCDPISEHNRLYWYRQTLGQGPEFLTYFQNEAQLEKSRLLSDRFSAERPKGSFSTLEIQRTEQGDSAMYLCANSLLGREGDNEQFFGPGTRLTVL.

This clonotype was seen ten or more times. The chain's CDR3 is CASSLGQDYEQYF. CDR3 coding DNA: TGTGCCAGCAGCTTAGGGCAGGACTACGAGCAGTACTTC. The chain recombines TRBV7-9 with TRBJ2-7; no firm D call. The V end lost 1 base, the J end lost 3 bases, and 7 bases lay between the germline ends. In germline, CDR1 is SEHNR, CDR2 FQNEAQ (reference sequence). The CDR3 contains 13 residues.

This rearrangement joins TRBV7-2 to TRBJ2-1; 13 nucleotides align to TRBD2. The DNA matches TRBJ2-5 better at its end, which makes the J call doubtful. The CDR3 loop spans 17 amino acids. Germline CDR1 SGHTA, CDR2 FQGNSA. The CDR3 here is CASSLMTSGGMRETQYF. DNA for the CDR3: TGTGCCAGCAGCTTAATGACTAGCGGGGGGATGCGGGAGACCCAGTACTTC.

V and J are TRBV5-1 and TRBJ2-1; D remains unclear. Germline V gene sequence: CDR1 SGHRS, CDR2 YFSETQ. CDR3 size: 16 residues. Between the trimmed V and J ends, which lost 1 base and 4 bases, there was a span of 15 bases. The CDR3 protein is CASSLSVRKLYNEQFF. CDR3 nucleotide sequence: TGCGCCAGCAGCTTGTCGGTCCGAAAACTGTACAATGAGCAGTTCTTC.

V usage is TRBV6-6 and J usage is TRBJ2-7; 7 bases match TRBD2. V shed 7 bases and J 7 bases; nucleotides not matched to a gene: 1. Per germline, CDR1 MNHNY and CDR2 SVGAGI (reference sequence). This CDR3 is built from 10 residues. The CDR3 loop reads CASKGLEQYF. DNA for the CDR3: TGTGCCAGCAAGGGACTAGAGCAGTACTTC.

Ten or more counts support this clonotype. This chain joins TRBV9 and TRBJ1-4, with 11 bases identical to TRBD1. V was pared by 4 bases and J by 6 bases, with 5 bases of the junction left unmatched. This CDR3 is 15 amino acids long. In germline, CDR1 is SGDLS, CDR2 YYNGEE. The CDR3 spells CASSPRTGGDEKLFF. The CDR3 nucleotides are TGTGCCAGCAGCCCAAGGACAGGGGGCGATGAAAAACTGTTTTTT.

The rearrangement links TRBV27 to TRBJ2-7; D is ambiguous. Trimming shortened V by 6 bases and J by 5 bases, and 14 bases separated the two germline ends. This CDR3 is 13 amino acids long. CDR1 and CDR2 (germline): MNHEY, SMNVEV (reference sequence). The CDR3 region is CASSPYSLDEQYF. In DNA form, the CDR3 reads TGTGCCAGCAGCCCTTATTCCCTTGACGAGCAGTACTTC.

This chain links TRBV12-5 with TRBJ2-7; D gene unclear. The V gene lost 2 bases and the J gene lost 5 bases, with 10 bases spanning the gap. Germline V CDR1 and CDR2: LGHNT, FRNRAP. The CDR3 spans 13 residues. The CDR3 bases are TGTGCTAGTGGTTTGTCCCCCCTGAACGAGCAGTACTTC. It specifies CASGLSPLNEQYF.

This CDR3 is CASSSPASGNNEQFF. In DNA form, the CDR3 reads TGTGCCAGCTCGTCCCCGGCTAGCGGCAACAATGAGCAGTTCTTC. The chain combines TRBV28 with TRBJ2-1; 7 bases are shared with TRBD2. From germline, CDR1 is MDHEN and CDR2 SYDVKM. After removal of 8 bases from V and 5 bases from J, the junction contained 12 bases not matched to a gene. This CDR3 comprises 15 residues.